Listed below are T cell receptor beta chains from one sample, sequenced in a study of identical twins. TCRdb re-analysed the 5' RACE reads in MiXCR, keeping a single row per CDR3 protein. The sample shows about 810,000 distinct CDR3 sequences, more than 9% of them seen only once. These data are also associated with another study on yellow fever vaccine responses in identical twins.

The sequencing sample was made of PBMCs. All receptors come from a woman between 18 and 30 years old in good health. The CDR3 runs from the conserved cysteine through the conserved F or W. The D gene is left open where the match is weak. The size field is filled for only some rows; it gives once, few, many or a size class.

TRBJ2-1	.	TRBV1	.	CTSSYSGRYYNEQFF	TGCACCAGCAGCTATAGCGGGAGATACTACAATGAGCAGTTCTTC
TRBJ2-1	once	TRBV18	.	CASSPPASGIRSTYNEQFF	TGTGCCAGCTCACCACCGGCCTCGGGGATCAGGAGTACCTACAATGAGCAGTTCTTC
TRBJ2-5	.	TRBV29-1	.	CSVDLLPRQTQYF	TGCAGCGTTGATCTGTTACCGCGGCAGACCCAGTACTTC
TRBJ2-1	.	TRBV3-1	.	CASSQGRLVMIGQFF	TGTGCCAGCAGCCAAGGGAGACTGGTAATGATTGGGCAGTTCTTC
TRBJ2-7	.	TRBV9	TRBD2	CASSQTSVSSYEQYF	TGTGCCAGCAGCCAGACTAGCGTGAGCTCCTACGAGCAGTACTTC
TRBJ2-1	few	TRBV5-1	TRBD2	CASSFSLAGPYNEQFF	TGCGCCAGCAGCTTTTCTTTAGCGGGACCCTACAATGAGCAGTTCTTC
TRBJ2-6	few	TRBV28	.	CASRTGTFGANVLTF	TGTGCCAGCAGGACAGGCACCTTTGGGGCCAACGTCCTGACTTTC
TRBJ2-1	few	TRBV28	.	CASSDTTRVYEQFF	TGTGCCAGCAGCGACACGACCCGGGTGTATGAGCAGTTCTTC
TRBJ1-6	.	TRBV5-5	.	CASSLDGLLHF	TGTGCCAGCAGCTTGGACGGTCTCCTCCACTTT
TRBJ2-5	.	TRBV3-1	.	CASSQGATNRETQYF	TGTGCCAGCAGCCAAGGAGCTACCAATAGGGAGACCCAGTACTTC
TRBJ2-7	.	TRBV4-1	TRBD1	CASSQTGQANSYEQYF	TGCGCCAGCAGCCAGACGGGACAGGCAAACTCCTACGAGCAGTACTTC
TRBJ1-1	.	TRBV7-9	.	CASSRPQGSGTEAFF	TGTGCCAGCAGCAGACCCCAGGGTTCGGGGACTGAAGCTTTCTTT
TRBJ1-6	few	TRBV12-3/TRBV12-4	.	CASSATGIYSPLHF	TGTGCCAGCAGCGCGACAGGAATTTATTCACCCCTCCACTTT
TRBJ1-5	.	TRBV4-1	.	CASSQDGGGVLEPQHF	TGCGCCAGCAGCCAAGATGGAGGGGGGGTTTTGGAGCCCCAGCATTTT
TRBJ2-5	few	TRBV20-1	TRBD2	CSANLAARETQYF	TGCAGTGCTAACCTAGCGGCTAGAGAGACCCAGTACTTC
TRBJ1-1	.	TRBV5-5	.	CASSFETEAFF	TGTGCCAGCAGCTTTGAGACTGAAGCTTTCTTT
TRBJ2-7	.	TRBV12-3/TRBV12-4	TRBD1	CASSGDRGRLYEQYF	TGTGCCAGCAGTGGGGACAGGGGGCGTTTATACGAGCAGTACTTC
TRBJ2-6	.	TRBV7-2	.	CASSFTGEAGANVLTF	TGTGCCAGCAGCTTCACAGGGGAGGCTGGGGCCAACGTCCTGACTTTC
TRBJ2-5	.	TRBV4-1	TRBD2	CASSQDFLAGGQETQYF	TGCGCCAGCAGCCAAGACTTCCTAGCGGGGGGTCAAGAGACCCAGTACTTC
TRBJ2-5	few	TRBV6-5	TRBD1	CASKLRGHGETQYF	TGTGCCAGCAAGTTAAGGGGGCATGGGGAGACCCAGTACTTC
TRBJ2-1	.	TRBV9	.	CASSLRPPGSSYNEQFF	TGTGCCAGCAGCCTCCGTCCTCCAGGGAGCTCCTACAATGAGCAGTTCTTC
TRBJ2-1	many	TRBV27	.	CASMGSSYNEQFF	TGTGCCAGCATGGGGAGCTCCTACAATGAGCAGTTCTTC
TRBJ2-7	.	TRBV20-1	.	CCGRGRGRSVSTYEQYF	TGCTGCGGCAGGGGGAGGGGTCGGAGCGTTTCTACCTACGAGCAGTACTTC
TRBJ2-7	.	TRBV7-8	TRBD2	CASSLEAGGGSNEQYF	TGTGCCAGCAGCTTAGAAGCTGGGGGGGGGAGTAACGAGCAGTACTTC
TRBJ1-5	few	TRBV27	TRBD1	CASSPQTGYSNQPQHF	TGTGCCAGCAGTCCACAGACAGGGTATAGCAATCAGCCCCAGCATTTT
TRBJ1-1	.	TRBV6-5	.	CASSSGTLEAFF	TGTGCCAGCAGCAGCGGGACTCTTGAAGCTTTCTTT
TRBJ2-1	many	TRBV6-1	TRBD2	CASSRLAGGGHNEQFF	TGTGCCAGCAGCCGACTAGCGGGAGGGGGGCACAATGAGCAGTTCTTC
TRBJ2-5	few	TRBV11-2	.	CASAIDAGRGRETQYF	TGTGCCAGCGCTATCGACGCAGGTCGGGGGAGAGAGACCCAGTACTTC
TRBJ2-7	.	TRBV19	.	CASSIASGTSSYEQYF	TGTGCCAGTAGTATAGCCTCCGGGACATCGTCCTACGAGCAGTACTTC
TRBJ1-1	.	TRBV5-1	.	CASSDRTARGTEAFF	TGCGCCAGCAGCGACAGGACAGCCCGGGGCACTGAAGCTTTCTTT
TRBJ2-3	.	TRBV4-1	TRBD2	CASSQDLGLAGEIVSSTDTQYF	TGCGCCAGCAGCCAAGATCTTGGACTAGCGGGCGAGATTGTGAGCAGCACAGATACGCAGTATTTT
TRBJ2-2	few	TRBV7-6	.	CASSRIDYTGELFF	TGTGCCAGCAGCCGGATCGATTACACCGGGGAGCTGTTTTTT
TRBJ2-2	.	TRBV20-1	.	CSARAVHTGELFF	TGCAGTGCTAGAGCTGTCCACACCGGGGAGCTGTTTTTT
TRBJ2-1	few	TRBV7-2	TRBD2	CASSFHGLARGNEQFF	TGTGCCAGCAGCTTTCACGGACTAGCTAGAGGCAATGAGCAGTTCTTC
TRBJ2-1	few	TRBV7-9	.	CASSLLFRGDNNEQFF	TGTGCCAGCAGCTTACTTTTCCGTGGGGACAACAATGAGCAGTTCTTC
TRBJ2-1	few	TRBV6-1	TRBD2	CATVIKRGRYNEQFF	TGTGCCACGGTGATTAAGCGGGGGAGGTACAATGAGCAGTTCTTC
TRBJ2-1	few	TRBV10-3	.	CAIRGPEVNYNEQFF	TGTGCCATCAGGGGCCCCGAGGTGAACTACAATGAGCAGTTCTTC
TRBJ1-1	many	TRBV20-1	.	CSARPGNTEAFF	TGCAGTGCTAGACCGGGGAACACTGAAGCTTTCTTT
TRBJ1-2	.	TRBV12-3/TRBV12-4	.	CASSLNSKYGYTF	TGTGCCAGCAGTTTGAACAGCAAATATGGCTACACCTTC
TRBJ2-3	.	TRBV15	.	CATSRERVLSTDTQYF	TGTGCCACCAGCAGAGAGCGGGTCCTAAGCACAGATACGCAGTATTTT
TRBJ2-1	.	TRBV7-3	TRBD2	CASSLAGVSDEQFF	TGTGCCAGCAGCCTAGCGGGAGTTAGCGATGAGCAGTTCTTC
TRBJ2-5	few	TRBV12-3/TRBV12-4	.	CASSLGTPLAETQYF	TGTGCCAGCAGTTTAGGGACACCCTTGGCGGAGACCCAGTACTTC
TRBJ1-2	many	TRBV15	TRBD1	CATTQGDRQGSYGYTF	TGTGCCACCACCCAGGGGGACCGTCAAGGGAGCTATGGCTACACCTTC
TRBJ2-1	few	TRBV12-3/TRBV12-4	TRBD2	CASSPGKTSGGAGEQFF	TGTGCCAGCAGCCCCGGGAAGACTAGCGGGGGGGCAGGTGAGCAGTTCTTC
TRBJ2-3	many	TRBV10-3	.	CAISESEIPNYTQYF	TGTGCCATCAGTGAGTCGGAGATACCCAATTATACGCAGTATTTT
TRBJ2-1	few	TRBV12-3/TRBV12-4	TRBD2	CASSFGTSGSEFF	TGTGCCAGCAGTTTCGGGACTAGCGGGAGTGAGTTCTTC
TRBJ1-2	few	TRBV4-2	.	CASSPLASRGYTF	TGTGCCAGCAGCCCTCTAGCGTCCCGAGGCTACACCTTC
TRBJ1-4	many	TRBV28	.	CASSLWQDEKLFF	TGTGCCAGCAGTTTGTGGCAAGATGAAAAACTGTTTTTT
TRBJ1-1	.	TRBV10-3	TRBD1	CAISNSGGVEAFF	TGTGCCATCAGTAACTCAGGGGGCGTTGAAGCTTTCTTT
TRBJ2-3	few	TRBV29-1	TRBD2	CSVEGSRGAGGSTDTQYF	TGCAGCGTTGAAGGTTCTAGAGGGGCGGGGGGGAGCACAGATACGCAGTATTTT
TRBJ2-7	few	TRBV5-1	.	CASSSGDTLYEQYF	TGCGCCAGCAGCTCGGGGGACACTCTCTACGAGCAGTACTTC
TRBJ2-5	many	TRBV7-8	.	CASSLVASQETQYF	TGTGCCAGCAGCTTAGTGGCCAGCCAAGAGACCCAGTACTTC
TRBJ2-5	.	TRBV20-1	TRBD2	CSARGDSGGVQETQYF	TGCAGTGCCAGGGGTGATAGCGGGGGGGTTCAAGAGACCCAGTACTTC
TRBJ2-1	few	TRBV7-9	.	CASSYDRLGEQFF	TGTGCCAGCAGCTATGACAGGCTAGGGGAGCAGTTCTTC
TRBJ1-6	.	TRBV2	.	CASSGSGQRNSPLHF	TGTGCCAGCAGTGGTTCCGGACAGAGAAATTCACCCCTCCACTTT
TRBJ2-3	few	TRBV5-1	.	CASSSRAGALTDTQYF	TGCGCCAGCAGCTCCCGGGCGGGGGCCCTCACAGATACGCAGTATTTT
TRBJ2-5	few	TRBV10-1	.	CASSDSTRGTTWTQYF	TGCGCCAGCAGTGACTCGACTAGGGGGACAACGTGGACCCAGTACTTC
TRBJ1-6	many	TRBV6-2/TRBV6-3	.	CASRAVISYNSPLHF	TGTGCCTCCCGGGCGGTGATCTCCTATAATTCACCCCTCCACTTT
TRBJ2-5	many	TRBV20-1	.	CSASRGYQETQYF	TGCAGTGCTAGTCGGGGATACCAAGAGACCCAGTACTTC
TRBJ1-1	.	TRBV18	.	CASSPSPPPGTEAFF	TGTGCCAGCTCACCCTCCCCCCCGCCAGGGACTGAAGCTTTCTTT